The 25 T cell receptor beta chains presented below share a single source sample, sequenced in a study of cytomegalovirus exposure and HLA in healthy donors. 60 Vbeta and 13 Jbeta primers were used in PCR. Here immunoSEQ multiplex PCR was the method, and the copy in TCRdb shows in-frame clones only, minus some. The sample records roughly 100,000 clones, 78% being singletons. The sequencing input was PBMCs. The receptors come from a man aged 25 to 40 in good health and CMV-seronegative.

The CDR3 bases are TGTGCCAGCAGTTCCCGGAACACTGAAGCTTTCTTT. Its translation is CASSSRNTEAFF. V gene TRBV6-6 combines with J gene TRBJ1-1; D is undetermined. Germline V lookup: CDR1 MNHNY, CDR2 SVGAGI (reference sequence). Trimming cost V 4 bases and J 1 base, with 4 bases left between them. The CDR3 has 12 residues.

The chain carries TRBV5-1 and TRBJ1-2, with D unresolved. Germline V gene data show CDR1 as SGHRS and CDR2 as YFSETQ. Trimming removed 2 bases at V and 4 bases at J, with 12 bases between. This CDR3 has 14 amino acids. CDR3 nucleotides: TGCGCCAGCAGCTTTGAGGGAGCGGGCTATGGCTACACCTTC. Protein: CASSFEGAGYGYTF.

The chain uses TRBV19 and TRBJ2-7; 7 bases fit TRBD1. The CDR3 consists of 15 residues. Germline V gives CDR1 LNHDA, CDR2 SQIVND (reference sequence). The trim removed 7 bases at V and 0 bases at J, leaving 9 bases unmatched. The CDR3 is CASTKRDSNSYEQYF. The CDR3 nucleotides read TGTGCCAGTACCAAAAGGGACAGTAACTCCTACGAGCAGTACTTC. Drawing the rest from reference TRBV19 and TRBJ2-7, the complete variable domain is DGGITQSPKYLFRKEGQNVTLSCEQNLNHDAMYWYRQDPGQGLRLIYYSQIVNDFQKGDIAEGYSVSREKKESFPLTVTSAQKNPTAFYLCASTKRDSNSYEQYFGPGTRLTVT.

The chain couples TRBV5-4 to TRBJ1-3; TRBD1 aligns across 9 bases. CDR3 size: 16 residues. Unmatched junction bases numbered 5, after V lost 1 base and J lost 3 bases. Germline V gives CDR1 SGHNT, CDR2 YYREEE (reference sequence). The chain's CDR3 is CASSLMGQGGGNTIYF. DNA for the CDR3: TGTGCCAGCAGCTTGATGGGACAGGGTGGTGGAAACACCATATATTTT. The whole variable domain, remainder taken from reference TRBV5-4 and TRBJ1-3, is ETGVTQSPTHLIKTRGQQVTLRCSSQSGHNTVSWYQQALGQGPQFIFQYYREEENGRGNFPPRFSGLQFPNYSSELNVNALELDDSALYLCASSLMGQGGGNTIYFGEGSWLTVV.

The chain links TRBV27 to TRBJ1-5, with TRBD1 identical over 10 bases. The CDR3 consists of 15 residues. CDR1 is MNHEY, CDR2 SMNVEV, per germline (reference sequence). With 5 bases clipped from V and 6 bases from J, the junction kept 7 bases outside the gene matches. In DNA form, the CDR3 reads TGTGCCAGCAGTACGGGACAGGGGTTGGCTCAGCCCCAGCATTTT. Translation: CASSTGQGLAQPQHF.

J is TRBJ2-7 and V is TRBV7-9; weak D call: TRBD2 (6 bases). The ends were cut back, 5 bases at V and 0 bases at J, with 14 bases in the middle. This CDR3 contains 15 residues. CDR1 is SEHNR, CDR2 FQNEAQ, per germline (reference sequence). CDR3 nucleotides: TGTGCCAGCAGCCCTCGGCGGGGCCTCTCCTACGAGCAGTACTTC. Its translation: CASSPRRGLSYEQYF.

The CDR3 loop is CASSQGSSGANVLTF. As DNA, the CDR3 is TGCGCCAGCAGCCAAGGTAGCTCTGGGGCCAACGTCCTGACTTTC. This chain joins TRBV4-1 and TRBJ2-6; D gene unclear. Trimming took 1 base from V and 0 from J, leaving 4 bases between them. This CDR3 is 15 amino acids long. Germline lookup yields CDR1 MGHRA and CDR2 YSYEKL.

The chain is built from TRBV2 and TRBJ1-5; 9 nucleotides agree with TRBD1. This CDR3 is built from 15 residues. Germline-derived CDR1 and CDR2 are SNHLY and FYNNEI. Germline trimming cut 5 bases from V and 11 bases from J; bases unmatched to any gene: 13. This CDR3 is CASSPQGQGLVAQHF. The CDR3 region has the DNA TGTGCCAGCAGTCCTCAGGGACAGGGACTTGTGGCCCAGCATTTT. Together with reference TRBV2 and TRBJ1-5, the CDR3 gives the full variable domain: EPEVTQTPSHQVTQMGQEVILRCVPISNHLYFYWYRQILGQKVEFLVSFYNNEISEKSEIFDDQFSVERPDGSNFTLKIRSTKLEDSAMYFCASSPQGQGLVAQHFGDGTRLSIL.

The CDR3 DNA follows: TGTGCCACCAGAGGTAGCGGAGGAGCGGAGACCCAGTACTTC. The encoded protein is CATRGSGGAETQYF. This chain uses TRBV19 with TRBJ2-5, with a weak D call TRBD2 (6 bases). The CDR3 has 14 residues. V lost 10 bases, J lost 5 bases, and 20 bases lay in between. CDR1 and CDR2 from the germline V gene are LNHDA and SQIVND (reference sequence).

The CDR3 loop reads CATSRGGQGAYEQYF. The CDR3 bases are TGTGCCACCAGCAGAGGGGGACAGGGGGCTTACGAGCAGTACTTC. This sequence joins TRBV15 and TRBJ2-7, with 12 bases fitting TRBD1. Germline CDR1 LNHNV, CDR2 YYDKDF (reference sequence). This CDR3 contains 15 residues. J gave up 4 bases and V 1 base, and 2 bases lay outside the gene matches. The variable domain in full, with the rest retrieved from reference TRBV15 and TRBJ2-7, is DAMVIQNPRYQVTQFGKPVTLSCSQTLNHNVMYWYQQKSSQAPKLLFHYYDKDFNNEADTPDNFQSRRPNTSFCFLDIRSPGLGDTAMYLCATSRGGQGAYEQYFGPGTRLTVT.

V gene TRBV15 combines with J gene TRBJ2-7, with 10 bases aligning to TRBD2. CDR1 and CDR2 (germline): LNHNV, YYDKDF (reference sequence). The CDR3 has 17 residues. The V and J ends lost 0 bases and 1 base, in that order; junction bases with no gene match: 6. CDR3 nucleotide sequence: TGTGCCACCAGCAGAGATGCAGCGGGGGGGCCATCCTACGAGCAGTACTTC. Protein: CATSRDAAGGPSYEQYF.

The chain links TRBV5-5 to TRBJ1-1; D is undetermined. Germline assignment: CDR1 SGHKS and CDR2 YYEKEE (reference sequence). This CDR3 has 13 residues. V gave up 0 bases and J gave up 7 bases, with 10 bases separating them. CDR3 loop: CASSLAESGEAFF. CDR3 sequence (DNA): TGTGCCAGCAGCTTGGCTGAGAGCGGTGAAGCTTTCTTT.

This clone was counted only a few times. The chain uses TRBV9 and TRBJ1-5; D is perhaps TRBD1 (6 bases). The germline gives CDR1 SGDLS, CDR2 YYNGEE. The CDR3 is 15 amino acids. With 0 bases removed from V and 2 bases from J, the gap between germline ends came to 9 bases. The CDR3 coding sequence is TGTGCCAGCAGCGTAGGGACAGTGGGCAATCAGCCCCAGCATTTT. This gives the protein CASSVGTVGNQPQHF.

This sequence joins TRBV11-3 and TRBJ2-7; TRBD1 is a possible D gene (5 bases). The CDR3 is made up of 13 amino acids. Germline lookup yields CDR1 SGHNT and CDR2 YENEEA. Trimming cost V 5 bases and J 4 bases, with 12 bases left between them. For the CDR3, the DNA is TGTGCCAGCAGCCGGACACCGTTTTACGAGCAGTACTTC. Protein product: CASSRTPFYEQYF. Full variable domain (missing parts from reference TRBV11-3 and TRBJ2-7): EAGVVQSPRYKIIEKKQPVAFWCNPISGHNTLYWYLQNLGQGPELLIRYENEEAVDDSQLPKDRFSAERLKGVDSTLKIQPAELGDSAVYLCASSRTPFYEQYFGPGTRLTVT.

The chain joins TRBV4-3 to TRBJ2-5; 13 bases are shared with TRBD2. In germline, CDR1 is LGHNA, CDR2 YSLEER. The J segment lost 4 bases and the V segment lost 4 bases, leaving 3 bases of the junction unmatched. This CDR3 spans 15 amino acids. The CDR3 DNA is TGCGCCAGCAGCCTAGGACTAGCGGGGGCAGAGACCCAGTACTTC. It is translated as CASSLGLAGAETQYF.

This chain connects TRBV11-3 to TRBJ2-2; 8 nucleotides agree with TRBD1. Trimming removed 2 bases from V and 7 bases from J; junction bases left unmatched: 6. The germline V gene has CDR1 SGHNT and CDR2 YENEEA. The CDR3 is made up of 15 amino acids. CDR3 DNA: TGTGCCAGCAGCTTAACCGGACAGGGTGACGGGGAGCTGTTTTTT. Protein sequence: CASSLTGQGDGELFF.

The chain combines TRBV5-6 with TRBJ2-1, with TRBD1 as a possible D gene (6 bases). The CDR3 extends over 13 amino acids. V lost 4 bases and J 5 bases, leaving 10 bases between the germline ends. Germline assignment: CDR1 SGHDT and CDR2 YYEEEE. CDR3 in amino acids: CASSPDRNNEQFF. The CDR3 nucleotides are TGTGCCAGCAGCCCGGACAGAAACAATGAGCAGTTCTTC.

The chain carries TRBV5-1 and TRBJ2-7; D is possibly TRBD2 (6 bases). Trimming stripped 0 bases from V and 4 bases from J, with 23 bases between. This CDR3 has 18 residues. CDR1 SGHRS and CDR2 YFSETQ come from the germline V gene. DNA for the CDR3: TGCGCCAGCAGCTTGGTCCAAATCCGGGAGTTGGCGATATACGAGCAGTACTTC. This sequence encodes CASSLVQIRELAIYEQYF.

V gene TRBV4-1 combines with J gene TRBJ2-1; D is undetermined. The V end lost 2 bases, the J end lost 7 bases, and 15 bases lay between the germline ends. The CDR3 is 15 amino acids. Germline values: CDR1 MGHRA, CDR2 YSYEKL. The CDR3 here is CASSQLGSVVNEQFF. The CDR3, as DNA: TGCGCCAGCAGCCAACTCGGTTCGGTGGTTAATGAGCAGTTCTTC.

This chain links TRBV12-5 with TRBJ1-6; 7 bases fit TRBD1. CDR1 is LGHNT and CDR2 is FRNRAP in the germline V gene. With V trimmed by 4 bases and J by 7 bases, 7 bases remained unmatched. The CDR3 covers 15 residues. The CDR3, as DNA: TGTGCTAGTGGTTCCCGACAGGGCGGGAATTCACCCCTCCACTTT. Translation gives CASGSRQGGNSPLHF.

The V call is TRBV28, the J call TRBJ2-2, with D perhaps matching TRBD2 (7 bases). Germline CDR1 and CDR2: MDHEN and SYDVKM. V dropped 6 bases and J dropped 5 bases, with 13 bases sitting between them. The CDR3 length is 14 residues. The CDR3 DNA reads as TGTGCCAGCAGGCCCGAGGGGGGGACCGGGGAGCTGTTTTTT. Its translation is CASRPEGGTGELFF.

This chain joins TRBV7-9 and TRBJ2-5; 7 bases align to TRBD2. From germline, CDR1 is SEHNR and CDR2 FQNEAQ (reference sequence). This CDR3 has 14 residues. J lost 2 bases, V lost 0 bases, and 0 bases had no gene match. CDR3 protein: CASSLAGGQETQYF. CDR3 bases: TGTGCCAGCAGCTTAGCGGGGGGGCAAGAGACCCAGTACTTC.

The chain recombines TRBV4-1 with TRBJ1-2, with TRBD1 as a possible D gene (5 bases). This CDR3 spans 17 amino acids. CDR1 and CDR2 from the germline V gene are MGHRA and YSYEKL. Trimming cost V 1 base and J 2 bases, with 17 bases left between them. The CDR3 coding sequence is TGCGCCAGCAGCCAAGTTTTCCCTTCGACAGTAAACTATGGCTACACCTTC. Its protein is CASSQVFPSTVNYGYTF.

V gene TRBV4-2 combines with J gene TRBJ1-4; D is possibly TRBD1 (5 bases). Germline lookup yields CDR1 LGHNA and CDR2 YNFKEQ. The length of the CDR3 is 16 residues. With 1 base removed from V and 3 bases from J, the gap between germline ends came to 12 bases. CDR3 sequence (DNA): TGTGCCAGCAGCCAAGTTCGGGGGGGGGCTAATGAAAAACTGTTTTTT. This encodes CASSQVRGGANEKLFF.

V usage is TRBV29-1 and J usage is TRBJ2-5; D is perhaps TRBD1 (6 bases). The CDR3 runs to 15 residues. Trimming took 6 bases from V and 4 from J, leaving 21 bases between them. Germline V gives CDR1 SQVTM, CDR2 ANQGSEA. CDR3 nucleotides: TGCAGCGTGACCCACCTACAGGGTTATCCAGAGACCCAGTACTTC. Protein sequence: CSVTHLQGYPETQYF. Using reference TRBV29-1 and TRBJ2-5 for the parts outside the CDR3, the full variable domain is SAVISQKPSRDICQRGTSLTIQCQVDSQVTMMFWYRQQPGQSLTLIATANQGSEATYESGFVIDKFPISRPNLTFSTLTVSNMSPEDSSIYLCSVTHLQGYPETQYFGPGTRLLVL.